The 23 T cell receptor beta chains below were found in one sample sequenced in a study of T cells in Graves' hyperthyroidism and ophthalmopathy. Amplified regions were TCR beta CDR3 sequences from RNA transcripts. HTBI primers were used for first-round RT-PCR of the TCR CDR3. Each CDR3 protein gets one entry after TCRdb re-called the multiplex PCR reads with MiXCR. The data contain hundreds of thousands of distinct CDR3 sequences, over 15% of them seen just once; the ten biggest clones take up around 19%. Sequences were obtained from blood. The source is a woman between 18 and 30 years old with Graves' hyperthyroidism.

Comment on this clonotype: A much larger clone differs by one base, so this may be a read error. The V call is TRBV11-2, the J call TRBJ2-3; TRBD2 might be the D (6 bases). CDR1 and CDR2 (germline): SGHAT, FQNNGV. The CDR3 is 17 amino acids. V lost 5 bases, J lost 14 bases, and 32 bases lay in between. The CDR3 DNA is TGTGCCAGCAGCCCAGAAGGCCGACTAGTCGTACAAGATCCGCGGTATTTT. Its protein is CASSPEGRLVVQDPRYF.

This clonotype was observed at least ten times. This chain uses TRBV18 with TRBJ1-1; tentatively, D is TRBD1 (6 bases). The CDR3 loop spans 14 amino acids. The ends were cut back, 3 bases at V and 2 bases at J, with 10 bases in the middle. Germline V gene data show CDR1 as KGHSH and CDR2 as LQKENI. The CDR3 protein is CASSPQGFNTEAFF. The CDR3 DNA reads as TGTGCCAGCTCACCGCAGGGGTTCAACACTGAAGCTTTCTTT.

The chain couples TRBV7-9 to TRBJ2-7; 10 bases agree with TRBD2. CDR3 length: 15 residues. The germline gives CDR1 SEHNR, CDR2 FQNEAQ (reference sequence). J gave up 4 bases and V 3 bases, and 6 bases lay outside the gene matches. Here the CDR3 reads CASSFYLAGEYEQYF. DNA for the CDR3: TGTGCCAGCAGCTTCTATCTAGCGGGAGAGTACGAGCAGTACTTC.

This clonotype has at least ten counts. This chain uses TRBV11-3 with TRBJ2-1; the match to TRBD1 covers 8 bases. CDR1 and CDR2 (germline): SGHNT, YENEEA. The ends lost 0 bases at V and 4 bases at J; junction bases unmatched: 5. The CDR3 spans 16 residues. DNA for the CDR3: TGTGCCAGCAGCTTAGATTCGGGACAGGTGTACAATGAGCAGTTCTTC. Its protein product is CASSLDSGQVYNEQFF.

Here the CDR3 DNA reads TGTGCCATCAGTGACGGGGCTGCCGAGCAGTACTTC. Amino acid sequence: CAISDGAAEQYF. V usage is TRBV10-3 and J usage is TRBJ2-7; TRBD1 or TRBD2 may be the D gene (5 bases each). Per germline, CDR1 ENHRY and CDR2 SYGVKD. V lost 3 bases and J 6 bases, leaving 9 bases between the germline ends. This CDR3 spans 12 amino acids.

The sample holds many counts of this clonotype. CDR3 loop: CSASYGNSGNTIYF. The CDR3 nucleotides read TGCAGTGCTAGCTACGGAAACTCTGGAAACACCATATATTTT. The chain employs TRBV20-1 and TRBJ1-3; D uncertain. The CDR3 loop spans 14 amino acids. Per germline, CDR1 DFQATT and CDR2 SNEGSKA (reference sequence). The V and J ends lost 3 bases and 0 bases respectively, with 9 bases between them.

V gene TRBV7-9 combines with J gene TRBJ1-4, with TRBD1 identical over 7 bases. V dropped 6 bases and J dropped 3; count of bases not matched to a gene: 7. This CDR3 is 15 amino acids long. Germline CDR1 and CDR2: SEHNR and FQNEAQ (reference sequence). The CDR3 DNA reads as TGTGCCAGCAGTTTCGGACAGGCCTCTAATGAAAAACTGTTTTTT. This sequence encodes CASSFGQASNEKLFF.

This clonotype was seen ten or more times. V gene TRBV12-3 or TRBV12-4 combines with J gene TRBJ1-1; 10 bases are shared with TRBD1. CDR3 length equals 15 residues. The V gene end was trimmed by 6 bases and the J gene end by 3 bases; junction bases not matched to a gene: 7. The CDR3, as DNA: TGTGCCAGCAGCCGGGACAGGGGTTGGGACACTGAAGCTTTCTTT. It is translated as CASSRDRGWDTEAFF.

As to this clonotype: A read error may be the cause here, since a much bigger clone is one base away. The V and J genes are TRBV28 and TRBJ2-5; D call uncertain. Trimming cost V 7 bases and J 2 bases, with 8 bases left between them. The germline gives CDR1 MDHEN, CDR2 SYDVKM. This CDR3 has 12 amino acids. CDR3 nucleotide sequence: TGTGCCAGCAACCACGATCAAGAGACCCAGTACTTC. This encodes CASNHDQETQYF. The entire variable domain, with the rest obtained from reference TRBV28 and TRBJ2-5, is as follows: DVKVTQSSRYLVKRTGEKVFLECVQDMDHENMFWYRQDPGLGLRLIYFSYDVKMKEKGDIPEGYSVSREKKERFSLILESASTNQTSMYLCASNHDQETQYFGPGTRLLVL.

This clonotype was picked up a small number of times. The chain couples TRBV6-1 to TRBJ1-1, with a possible D match to TRBD1 (6 bases). CDR3 length: 16 residues. Per the germline V gene, CDR1 is MNHNS and CDR2 is SASEGT. The germline V and J ends were trimmed by 8 bases and 7 bases, with 26 bases remaining between them. The DNA of the CDR3 is TGTGCCAGCCATGAAAACAGGGTCTCTAGGCGGAATGAAGCTTTCTTT. Translation gives CASHENRVSRRNEAFF.

This clonotype was seen only a few times. This chain joins TRBV7-2 and TRBJ2-7; D may correspond to TRBD1 or TRBD2 (5 bases each). The germline V gene has CDR1 SGHTA and CDR2 FQGNSA. Trimming took off 3 bases at V and 3 bases at J, with 9 bases between the two ends. The CDR3 is 13 amino acids. The CDR3 coding sequence is TGTGCCAGCAGCTTCCAGGGAGTCTACGAGCAGTACTTC. Translation gives CASSFQGVYEQYF.

A remark on this clonotype: A much larger clone lies a single base off, so this may be a read error. The V gene is TRBV7-2, the J gene TRBJ1-2; no firm D call. The CDR3 spans 13 residues. V was cut by 7 bases and J by 5 bases, with 14 bases left in between. The germline V gene encodes CDR1 SGHTA and CDR2 FQGNSA. The CDR3 loop reads CASTSIGRYGYTF. The CDR3 DNA follows: TGTGCCAGCACCTCCATCGGACGGTATGGCTACACCTTC.

The rearrangement joins TRBV20-1 to TRBJ1-2, with TRBD1 as a possible D gene (6 bases). The germline gives CDR1 DFQATT, CDR2 SNEGSKA (reference sequence). The CDR3 consists of 13 residues. Between the trimmed V and J ends, which lost 0 bases and 7 bases, there was a span of 12 bases. CDR3 sequence reads: CSARDQGSLGYTF. The CDR3 DNA sequence: TGCAGTGCTAGAGATCAGGGGTCTCTTGGCTACACCTTC.

The chain carries TRBV6-9 and TRBJ1-1; TRBD1 matches 7 bases. J gave up 11 bases and V 3 bases, and 9 bases lay outside the gene matches. CDR3 length: 13 amino acids. CDR1 and CDR2 (germline): MNHGY, SVAAGI. Here the CDR3 DNA reads TGTGCCAGCAGTTACCCGACCGGACAGGATGCTTTCTTT. This sequence encodes CASSYPTGQDAFF.

With regard to this clonotype: One end of the junction fails to match germline, which may point to a read error. The chain links TRBV27 to TRBJ2-1; 10 bases are shared with TRBD2. Germline assignment: CDR1 MNHEY and CDR2 SMNVEV (reference sequence). There are 19 residues in the CDR3. DNA of the CDR3: TGTGCCAGCAGTCTACTAGCGGGGAGCCAGTTCCTCTCCTACAGTGAGCAGTTCTTC. It encodes CASSLLAGSQFLSYSEQFF.

This clonotype was seen many times. The chain links TRBV3-1 to TRBJ2-7, with D unresolved. The CDR3 consists of 15 residues. Trimming took off 0 bases at V and 2 bases at J, with 11 bases between the two ends. Germline loops: CDR1 LGHDT, CDR2 YNNKEL (reference sequence). The chain's CDR3 is CASSQDSGQAYEQYF. The CDR3 coding sequence is TGTGCCAGCAGCCAAGATAGTGGGCAGGCCTACGAGCAGTACTTC.

This clonotype was seen only a few times. The chain employs TRBV25-1 and TRBJ2-7, with 12 bases lining up with TRBD2. V lost 1 base to trimming and J lost 4 bases; unmatched junction nucleotides: 5. Germline V CDR1 and CDR2: MGHDK, SYGVNS. CDR3 size: 16 residues. CDR3 bases: TGTGCCAGCAGTGAATCTAGCGGGGGGGCCGGGTACGAGCAGTACTTC. Its protein is CASSESSGGAGYEQYF.

This rearrangement joins TRBV7-9 to TRBJ1-1, with unresolved D. Germline V gene data show CDR1 as SEHNR and CDR2 as FQNEAQ (reference sequence). CDR3 size: 14 residues. V was trimmed by 0 bases and J by 4 bases, leaving 9 bases between them. The chain's CDR3 is CASSLAMGGTEAFF. For the CDR3, the DNA is TGTGCCAGCAGCTTAGCTATGGGCGGCACTGAAGCTTTCTTT.

For this clonotype: A much larger clone sits a single nucleotide away, making a read error possible. V usage is TRBV12-3 or TRBV12-4 and J usage is TRBJ2-1; TRBD2 aligns across 14 bases. CDR3 length equals 14 residues. The CDR3 loop is CASRTSGRLGEQLF. In nucleotides, the CDR3 is TGTGCCAGCCGGACTAGCGGGAGGTTAGGTGAGCAGCTCTTC.

The V call is TRBV4-1, the J call TRBJ1-5; D is possibly TRBD1 (6 bases). The CDR3 is 15 residues long. CDR1 and CDR2 (germline): MGHRA, YSYEKL. V was cut by 6 bases and J by 0 bases, with 12 bases left in between. The DNA for the CDR3 is TGCGCCAGCAGTCTCGACAGGACTAGCAATCAGCCCCAGCATTTT. Residues: CASSLDRTSNQPQHF.

There are many counts of this clonotype. This chain links TRBV28 with TRBJ2-1, with 7 positions matching TRBD2. The CDR3 is 14 residues long. The junction had 2 bases not matched to a gene; V was cut back by 3 bases and J by 3 bases. In germline, CDR1 is MDHEN, CDR2 SYDVKM. The CDR3 DNA is TGTGCCAGCAGTTTTTCTAGCGGCTACAATGAGCAGTTCTTC. It translates to CASSFSSGYNEQFF.

This clonotype was picked up many times. J is TRBJ2-3 and V is TRBV6-2 or TRBV6-3; tentatively, D is TRBD2 (5 bases). Looked up from germline, CDR1 is MNHEY and CDR2 is SVGEGT. This CDR3 is built from 13 residues. V lost 2 bases and J 5 bases, leaving 8 bases between the germline ends. The CDR3 here is CASSYVAGDTQYF. In DNA form, the CDR3 reads TGTGCCAGCAGTTACGTGGCGGGAGATACGCAGTATTTT.

This clonotype has a count of ten or more. The chain employs TRBV11-2 and TRBJ2-7; possible D gene TRBD2, 5 bases. V lost 3 bases, J lost 3 bases, and 12 bases lay in between. The CDR3 has 14 amino acids. Germline V lookup: CDR1 SGHAT, CDR2 FQNNGV. The CDR3 loop is CASSFGTLDYEQYF. The CDR3 DNA reads as TGTGCCAGCAGCTTTGGAACACTAGACTACGAGCAGTACTTC.